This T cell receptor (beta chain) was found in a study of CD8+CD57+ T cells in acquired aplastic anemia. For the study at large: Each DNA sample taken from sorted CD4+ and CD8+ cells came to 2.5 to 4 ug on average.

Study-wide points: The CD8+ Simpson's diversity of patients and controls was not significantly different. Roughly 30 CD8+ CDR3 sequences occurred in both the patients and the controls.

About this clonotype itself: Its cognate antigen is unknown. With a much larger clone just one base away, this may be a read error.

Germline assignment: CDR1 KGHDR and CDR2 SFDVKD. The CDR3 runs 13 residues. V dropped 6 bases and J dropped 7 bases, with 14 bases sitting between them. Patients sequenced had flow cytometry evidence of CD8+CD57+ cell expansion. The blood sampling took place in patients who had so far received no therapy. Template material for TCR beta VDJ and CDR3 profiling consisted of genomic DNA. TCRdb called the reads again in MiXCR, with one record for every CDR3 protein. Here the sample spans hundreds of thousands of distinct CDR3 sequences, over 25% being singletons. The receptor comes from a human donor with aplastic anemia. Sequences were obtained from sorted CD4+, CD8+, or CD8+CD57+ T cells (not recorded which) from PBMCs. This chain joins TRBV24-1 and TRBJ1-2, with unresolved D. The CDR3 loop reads CATSLGQRVGYTF. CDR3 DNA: TGTGCCACCAGTTTAGGCCAGAGGGTTGGCTACACCTTC.